Listed below are T cell receptor beta chains from one sample, sequenced in a study of CD8 T cells in ankylosing spondylitis. TCRdb called the 5' RACE reads again in MiXCR, with one record for every CDR3 protein. The sample consists of approximately 140,000 distinct CDR3 sequences, around 45% of them appearing once. The sequencing input was synovial fluid, either unsorted or a sorted T cell fraction (not recorded which). These receptor sequences come from a male donor with ankylosing spondylitis. The CDR3 runs from the conserved cysteine through the conserved F or W. D genes are given only for firm matches. Clone size is shown for a subset of rows, as once, few, many or a class of expanded clone.

j_call v_call clone_size cdr3_length d_call cdr3_aa cdr3_nt
TRBJ2-2 TRBV27 once 13 NA CASSHREAGELFF TGTGCCAGCAGCCACAGGGAAGCCGGGGAGCTGTTTTTT
TRBJ2-1 TRBV3-1 NA 18 TRBD1 CASSQDILTGVSYNEQFF TGTGCCAGCAGCCAAGATATTTTGACAGGGGTTAGTTACAATGAGCAGTTCTTC
TRBJ2-3 TRBV10-2 once 13 NA CASSVYYTDTQYF TGCGCCAGCAGTGTATACTACACAGATACGCAGTATTTT
TRBJ2-1 TRBV29-1 few 19 TRBD2 CSVEDLRTSGRGPYNEQFF TGCAGCGTTGAAGACTTAAGGACTAGCGGGAGGGGGCCCTACAATGAGCAGTTCTTC
TRBJ1-1 TRBV7-9 NA 15 NA CASSLVPAPVKEAFF TGTGCCAGCAGCTTAGTCCCGGCTCCCGTAAAGGAAGCTTTCTTT
TRBJ2-1 TRBV10-3 few 16 TRBD2 CATTLSLRGGNNEQFF TGTGCCACTACGTTGTCCCTCCGGGGGGGTAACAATGAGCAGTTCTTC
TRBJ2-1 TRBV4-3 few 15 TRBD2 CASSQLAGGYNEQFF TGCGCCAGCAGCCAGCTAGCGGGAGGTTACAATGAGCAGTTCTTC
TRBJ1-1 TRBV20-1 NA 13 NA CSARVEGLTEAFF TGCAGTGCTAGAGTAGAGGGTCTCACTGAAGCTTTCTTT
TRBJ1-1 TRBV6-1 NA 14 NA CATGSWLPNTEAFF TGTGCCACCGGGAGTTGGCTCCCGAACACTGAAGCTTTCTTT
TRBJ2-1 TRBV28 few 19 NA CASSLCRWTAGLASNEQFF TGTGCCAGCAGTTTATGCAGATGGACAGCCGGTTTGGCCTCCAATGAGCAGTTCTTC
TRBJ2-7 TRBV13 NA 16 TRBD1 CASSIRLGQGRYEQYF TGTGCCAGCAGCATCCGTCTTGGACAGGGAAGATACGAGCAGTACTTC
TRBJ2-1 TRBV6-2/TRBV6-3 few 17 NA CASSYSTHTSGYNEQFF TGTGCCAGCAGTTACTCAACACACACAAGCGGATACAATGAGCAGTTCTTC
TRBJ2-7 TRBV7-9 few 11 NA CASRASYEQYF TGTGCCAGCAGGGCCAGCTACGAGCAGTACTTC
TRBJ2-3 TRBV15 NA 15 NA CATSREGTSTDTQYF TGTGCCACCAGCAGAGAGGGGACCAGCACAGATACGCAGTATTTT
TRBJ1-1 TRBV7-9 many 14 TRBD1 CASSLGTGNTEAFF TGTGCCAGCAGCTTAGGGACAGGGAACACTGAAGCTTTCTTT
TRBJ2-1 TRBV3-1 few 15 NA CASSHNRRPYNEQFF TGTGCCAGCAGCCATAACAGGAGACCTTACAATGAGCAGTTCTTC
TRBJ2-7 TRBV6-1 NA 15 NA CASTPEAGPSYEQYF TGTGCCAGCACCCCCGAGGCAGGACCTTCCTACGAGCAGTACTTC
TRBJ2-3 TRBV12-3/TRBV12-4 few 13 NA CASSLASVDTQYF TGTGCCAGCAGTTTAGCTTCAGTGGATACGCAGTATTTT
TRBJ2-7 TRBV20-1 few 18 TRBD1 CSAREGGTGMVFSYEQYF TGCAGTGCTAGAGAGGGGGGGACAGGGATGGTTTTTTCCTACGAGCAGTACTTC
TRBJ2-7 TRBV7-9 few 11 NA CASSHLYEQYF TGTGCCAGCAGCCATTTATACGAGCAGTACTTC
TRBJ2-2 TRBV5-1 NA 18 TRBD2 CASSLGLAGGPRTGELFF TGCGCCAGCAGCTTGGGACTAGCGGGAGGGCCGAGGACCGGGGAGCTGTTTTTT
TRBJ2-3 TRBV7-3 many 13 NA CASSSIGADTQYF TGTGCCAGCAGCTCCATAGGGGCAGATACGCAGTATTTT
TRBJ2-7 TRBV27 NA 15 NA CASSRDTPGRYEQYF TGTGCCAGCAGTCGGGACACTCCCGGGCGCTACGAGCAGTACTTC
TRBJ2-1 TRBV2 NA 16 NA CASPHLVGGPGDEQFF TGTGCCAGCCCCCACCTAGTGGGAGGGCCAGGGGATGAGCAGTTCTTC
TRBJ1-5 TRBV6-2/TRBV6-3 NA 15 NA CASSYSPPRNQPQHF TGTGCCAGCAGTTACTCGCCCCCGAGGAACCAGCCCCAGCATTTT